This TCR beta chain was captured in a study of blood T cells in healthy people across ages. As for the study in general: Template switching picked up about one barcoded beta molecule for each two T cells.

Study-level findings and limits: Higher naive T cell percentage went strongly together with higher TCR beta diversity. With age, beta diversity per million T cells declined roughly linearly, significantly by about 37.

Using a J-beta primer mix together with a sample-barcoded 5' primer, a second PCR was run for roughly 6 to 12 cycles. TCRdb passed the 5' RACE reads through MiXCR, listing each CDR3 protein once. Among around 1.7 million distinct CDR3 sequences listed, approximately 28% were seen once. The sample, around 10 milliliters of peripheral blood, was drawn from each donor. On this clonotype: Antigen unknown.

The sequence derives from a woman aged 25 to 39 in good health. The material sequenced was blood.

The DNA of the CDR3 is TGCAGTGCTAAAAATTATCAGACAGTTAACTATGGCTACACCTTC. Its translation: CSAKNYQTVNYGYTF. This chain links TRBV20-1 with TRBJ1-2; TRBD1 might be the D (5 bases). The V gene lost 4 bases and the J gene lost 1 base, with 16 bases spanning the gap. CDR3 length equals 15 residues. Germline V gene lookup returns CDR1 DFQATT and CDR2 SNEGSKA (reference sequence).